Listed below are T cell receptor beta chains from one sample, sequenced in a study of T cell changes during pregnancy in multiple sclerosis. Clones were sequenced by immunoSEQ multiplex PCR, and TCRdb holds only the in-frame ones, with some missing. In the table there are about 70,000 clones, around 92% of which are singletons. Sequenced material: CD8+ T cells from peripheral blood mononuclear cells, taken in the third trimester of pregnancy. These receptors came from a female donor in good health, enrolled as a control in a pregnancy study. The CDR3 runs from the conserved cysteine through the conserved F or W. The order of the fields is clone size, D gene, J gene, V gene, CDR3 DNA, CDR3 protein. A D gene is named only where the DNA matches it firmly. A clone size is listed for some rows: how often the clone was seen (once, few, many), or a class if it is expanded.

NA	NA	TRBJ2-7	TRBV7-2	TGTGCCAGCAGCTTGTGGCAATACGAGCAGTACTTC	CASSLWQYEQYF
NA	NA	TRBJ2-7	TRBV4-1	TGCGCCAGCAGCCAAGTGTTAGGGGTCTATTTCGAGCAGTACTTC	CASSQVLGVYFEQYF
NA	TRBD1	TRBJ1-2	TRBV5-6	TGTGCCAGCAGCATATCCGGGACAGGCCTCTATGGCTACACCTTC	CASSISGTGLYGYTF
NA	NA	TRBJ2-6	TRBV27	TGTGCCAGCAGTTTGGGGCAGGGGGGATTCTCTGGGGCCAACGTCCTGACTTTC	CASSLGQGGFSGANVLTF
NA	NA	TRBJ2-7	TRBV18	TGTGCCAGCTCACAATCGGTGACAATAAGCTCCTACGAGCAGTACTTC	CASSQSVTISSYEQYF
NA	TRBD1	TRBJ2-7	TRBV19	TGTGCCAGTACCGACAGGGGAGACGAGCAGTACTTC	CASTDRGDEQYF
NA	TRBD1	TRBJ1-2	TRBV9	TGTGCCAGCAGCGAAGGGACAGGGGGCGCAAATGGCTACACCTTC	CASSEGTGGANGYTF
NA	TRBD1	TRBJ1-1	TRBV27	TGTGCCAGCAGTCTACTCTGGACAGGGGGGGACACTGAAGCTTTCTTT	CASSLLWTGGDTEAFF
NA	NA	TRBJ1-3	TRBV4-3	TGCGCCAGCAGTCCTTCGACGGGCTCTGGAAACACCATATATTTT	CASSPSTGSGNTIYF
NA	TRBD1	TRBJ2-3	TRBV6-1	TGTGCCAGCAGTGAAAGGGGACAGGGCACAGATACGCAGTATTTT	CASSERGQGTDTQYF
NA	TRBD1	TRBJ1-2	TRBV9	TGTGCCAGCAGCGTAGGGAACGCCGACAGGGTCAGTGGCTACACCTTC	CASSVGNADRVSGYTF
NA	NA	TRBJ2-3	TRBV9	TGTGCCAGCAGCGTGAGTACAGATACGCAGTATTTT	CASSVSTDTQYF
NA	NA	TRBJ1-5	TRBV7-2	TGTGCCAGCAGCTTATTGGGCTCCTATAGCAATCAGCCCCAGCATTTT	CASSLLGSYSNQPQHF
once	TRBD2	TRBJ2-5	TRBV7-6	TGTGCCAGCAGCGGACGTCCCGGGACTAGCGGGGGGGACCAAGAGACCCAGTACTTC	CASSGRPGTSGGDQETQYF
NA	TRBD1	TRBJ2-7	TRBV2	TGTGCCAGCAGTTCTAGGACAGGCTACGAGCAGTACTTC	CASSSRTGYEQYF
NA	TRBD2	TRBJ2-5	TRBV9	TGTGCCAGCAGCGCCGGACTAGCGGGGGGTATTCTAGAGACCCAGTACTTC	CASSAGLAGGILETQYF
few	TRBD1	TRBJ1-1	TRBV4-2	TGTGCCAGCAGCTCCGAACAGGGGGCGAACACTGAAGCTTTCTTT	CASSSEQGANTEAFF
NA	NA	TRBJ1-5	TRBV5-6	TGTGCCAGCAGCTTGGCTGTAAACTATAGCAATCAGCCCCAGCATTTT	CASSLAVNYSNQPQHF
NA	TRBD1	TRBJ1-1	TRBV19	TGTGCCAGTAGTATCCCAGGGGGCATCACTGAAGCTTTCTTT	CASSIPGGITEAFF
NA	NA	TRBJ2-3	TRBV5-6	TGTGCCAGCAGCTCATCGACAGAATTTAGCACAGATACGCAGTATTTT	CASSSSTEFSTDTQYF
NA	NA	TRBJ1-3	TRBV5-1	TGCGCCAGCAGCTCAGGAAACACCATATATTTT	CASSSGNTIYF
once	NA	TRBJ1-3	TRBV9	TGTGCCAGCAGCCCCCGGGGTGGCCCGGACACCATATATTTT	CASSPRGGPDTIYF
NA	NA	TRBJ2-2	TRBV7-8	TGTGCCAGCAGCTTAGCGTTCTTTACTCTCGCGAACACCGGGGAGCTGTTTTTT	CASSLAFFTLANTGELFF
NA	NA	TRBJ2-3	TRBV9	TGTGCCAGCAGCGTAGGAGGGGATACGCAGTATTTT	CASSVGGDTQYF
NA	NA	TRBJ1-5	TRBV2	TGTGCCAGCAGTGAATCGGGGGGCAATCAGCCCCAGCATTTT	CASSESGGNQPQHF
many	NA	TRBJ1-1	TRBV7-8	TGTGCCAGCAGCTTAGGTGGGGGGTACGAAGCTTTCTTT	CASSLGGGYEAFF
NA	TRBD2	TRBJ2-5	TRBV7-9	TGTGCCAGCAGCTCCCTCGGGGGGGCGCAAGAGACCCAGTACTTC	CASSSLGGAQETQYF
NA	NA	TRBJ2-7	TRBV19	TGTGCCAGTAGCCCCCAGGTCCTCCGCGACGAGCAGTACTTC	CASSPQVLRDEQYF
NA	NA	TRBJ1-5	TRBV5-6	TGTGCCAGCGCCGGCGGAGCAAGCAATCAGCCCCAGCATTTT	CASAGGASNQPQHF
NA	TRBD1	TRBJ1-2	TRBV6-5	TGTGCCAGCAAAGGACAGGGGGCTGGCTATGGCTACACCTTC	CASKGQGAGYGYTF
NA	TRBD1	TRBJ1-2	TRBV27	TGTGCCAGCAGTTGGGGGACAGGGAAAGGCTACACCTTC	CASSWGTGKGYTF
once	NA	TRBJ1-2	TRBV9	TGTGCCAGCAGACACGGTGGAGGAAGGTATGGCTACACCTTC	CASRHGGGRYGYTF
NA	NA	TRBJ2-7	TRBV27	TGTGCCAGCAGTTTGGGGGGACTCTCCGAGCAGTACTTC	CASSLGGLSEQYF
once	TRBD1	TRBJ2-2	TRBV7-2	TGTGCCAGCAGCTCGGCAGGGGGCCGTACCGGGGAGCTGTTTTTT	CASSSAGGRTGELFF
NA	NA	TRBJ2-3	TRBV29-1	TGCAGCGTTATACCAGCGGGCTCCACAGATACGCAGTATTTT	CSVIPAGSTDTQYF
NA	TRBD1	TRBJ2-7	TRBV19	TGTGCCAGTAGTATACAGACAGGGGTGGGCTACGAGCAGTACTTC	CASSIQTGVGYEQYF
NA	NA	TRBJ2-7	TRBV27	TGTGCCAGCAGTTTATCCAGGTCCTACGAGCAGTACTTC	CASSLSRSYEQYF
NA	NA	TRBJ2-3	TRBV27	TGTGCCAGCAGACGGACAGTCCTCGATACGCAGTATTTT	CASRRTVLDTQYF
NA	TRBD1	TRBJ2-2	TRBV2	TGTGCCAGCAGTGGTATGATCGGGACAGGGGGATCCGGGGAGCTGTTTTTT	CASSGMIGTGGSGELFF
NA	TRBD2	TRBJ2-3	TRBV6-4	TGTGCCAGCAGTGACGGGGGAGGGCACACAGATACGCAGTATTTT	CASSDGGGHTDTQYF
NA	TRBD1	TRBJ2-2	TRBV5-1	TGCGCCAGCAGCTTATACAGGACAGGGGGCCCTACCGGGGAGCTGTTTTTT	CASSLYRTGGPTGELFF
NA	NA	TRBJ2-5	TRBV7-9	TGTGCCAGCAGTCCTCTATATAGCAAGGAGACCCAGTACTTC	CASSPLYSKETQYF
NA	TRBD1	TRBJ1-2	TRBV6-5	TGTGCCAGCAGTGGGACAGGGGTTGAGGGCTACACCTTC	CASSGTGVEGYTF
NA	NA	TRBJ1-2	TRBV2	TGTGCCAGCAGTGACTCCGGGAGGGGTGGCTATGGCTACACCTTC	CASSDSGRGGYGYTF
NA	TRBD2	TRBJ2-1	TRBV7-3	TGTGCCAGCAGCTCGACGACTAGCGGGGGGGCCCTCTACAATGAGCAGTTCTTC	CASSSTTSGGALYNEQFF
NA	NA	TRBJ1-2	TRBV7-9	TGTGCCAGCAGCTCAGCGGCAGGGGATTTGGTTTATGGCTACACCTTC	CASSSAAGDLVYGYTF
NA	TRBD2	TRBJ2-1	TRBV2	TGTGCCAGCAGAGGACTCGAAGCGGGGACTAATGAGCAGTTCTTC	CASRGLEAGTNEQFF
once	NA	TRBJ2-3	TRBV4-3	TGCGCCAGCAGCCAAGATATCGAGGAGGGGAGCACAGATACGCAGTATTTT	CASSQDIEEGSTDTQYF